This entry describes one TCR beta chain. Germline-derived CDR1 and CDR2 are SQVTM and ANQGSEA. The CDR3 spans 13 residues. Trimming cost V 6 bases and J 5 bases; bases outside gene matches: 9. The data stem from a study of Ad26.COV2.S vaccination and SARS-CoV-2 variants. Treatment given: around 19 received Ad26.COV2.S at low or high dose, single or two shots; roughly five received placebo; per-sample allocation not given. Sample collection was performed on day 63 after the first vaccine or placebo injection. In Boston, an adult donor aged 18-55 years took part. An Ad26 vector carrying the Wuhan-strain SARS-CoV-2 spike served as the vaccine. Produced via immunoSEQ multiplex PCR; TCRdb's table is partial and in-frame only. The sample includes roughly 350,000 clones, about 89% seen only once; the top ten take approximately 4.5%.

Sequences were derived from peripheral blood, sampled in a trial of Ad26.COV2.S vaccine versus placebo. V usage is TRBV29-1 and J usage is TRBJ2-5, with 7 bases matching TRBD2. This receptor was taken from a person aged 18-65 years who received the Ad26.COV2.S COVID-19 vaccine or a placebo. CDR3 amino acids: CSVRREYWETQYF. The CDR3 DNA is TGCAGCGTGAGGCGGGAGTATTGGGAGACCCAGTACTTC.